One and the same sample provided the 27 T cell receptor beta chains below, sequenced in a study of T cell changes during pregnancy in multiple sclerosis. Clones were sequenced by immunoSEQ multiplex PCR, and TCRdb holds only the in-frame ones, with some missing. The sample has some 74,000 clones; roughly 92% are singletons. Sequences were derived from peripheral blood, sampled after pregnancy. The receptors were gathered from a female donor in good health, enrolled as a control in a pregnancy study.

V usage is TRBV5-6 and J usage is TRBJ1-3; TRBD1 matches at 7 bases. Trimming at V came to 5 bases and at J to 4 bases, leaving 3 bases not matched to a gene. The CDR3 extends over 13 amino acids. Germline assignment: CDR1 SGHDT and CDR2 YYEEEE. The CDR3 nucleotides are TGTGCCAGCAGGCAGGGACAGGGAAACACCATATATTTT. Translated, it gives CASRQGQGNTIYF.

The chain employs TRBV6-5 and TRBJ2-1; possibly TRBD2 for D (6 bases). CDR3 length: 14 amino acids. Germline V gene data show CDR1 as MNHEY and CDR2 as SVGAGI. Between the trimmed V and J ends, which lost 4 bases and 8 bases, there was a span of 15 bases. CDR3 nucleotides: TGTGCCAGCAGTTTGGACTACCCGGGGTATGAGCAGTTCTTC. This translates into CASSLDYPGYEQFF.

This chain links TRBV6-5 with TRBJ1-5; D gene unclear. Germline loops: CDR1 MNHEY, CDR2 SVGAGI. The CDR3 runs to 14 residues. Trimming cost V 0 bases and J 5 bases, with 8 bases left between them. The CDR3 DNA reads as TGTGCCAGCAGTTACTCGACCGGGGATCAGCCCCAGCATTTT. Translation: CASSYSTGDQPQHF.

DNA of the CDR3: TGTGCCAGCAGCCAAGGGGACAGGTCTGGCTACACCTTC. This sequence encodes CASSQGDRSGYTF. This chain connects TRBV7-8 to TRBJ1-2; 8 nucleotides line up with TRBD1. The germline CDR1 and CDR2 sequences are SGHVS and FQNEAQ. J lost 7 bases, V lost 5 bases, and 6 bases had no gene match. There are 13 residues in the CDR3.

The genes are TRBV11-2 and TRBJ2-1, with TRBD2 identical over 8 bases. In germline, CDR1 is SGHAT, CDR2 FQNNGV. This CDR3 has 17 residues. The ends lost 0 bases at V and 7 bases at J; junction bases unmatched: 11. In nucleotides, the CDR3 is TGTGCCAGCAGCTTAGATCCTGCCGGGAGGGCCCTAAATGAGCAGTTCTTC. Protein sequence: CASSLDPAGRALNEQFF.

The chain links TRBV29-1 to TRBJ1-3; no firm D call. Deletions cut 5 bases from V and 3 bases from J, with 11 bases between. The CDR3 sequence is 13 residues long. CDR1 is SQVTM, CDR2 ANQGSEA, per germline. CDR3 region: CSVSPQHGNTIYF. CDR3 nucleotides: TGCAGCGTTTCCCCACAGCATGGAAACACCATATATTTT.

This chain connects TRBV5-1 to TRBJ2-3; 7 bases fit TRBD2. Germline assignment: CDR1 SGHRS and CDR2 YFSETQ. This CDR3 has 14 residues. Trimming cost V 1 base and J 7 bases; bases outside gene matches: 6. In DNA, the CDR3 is TGCGCCAGCAGCTTGTCAGGACTAGAAAATACGCAGTATTTT. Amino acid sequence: CASSLSGLENTQYF.

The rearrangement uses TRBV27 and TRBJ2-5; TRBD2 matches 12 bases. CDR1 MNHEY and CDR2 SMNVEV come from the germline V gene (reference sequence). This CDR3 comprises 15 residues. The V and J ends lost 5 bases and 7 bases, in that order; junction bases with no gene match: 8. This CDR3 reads CASSPSGRALWTQYF. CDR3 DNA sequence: TGTGCCAGCAGTCCTAGCGGGAGGGCCCTTTGGACCCAGTACTTC.

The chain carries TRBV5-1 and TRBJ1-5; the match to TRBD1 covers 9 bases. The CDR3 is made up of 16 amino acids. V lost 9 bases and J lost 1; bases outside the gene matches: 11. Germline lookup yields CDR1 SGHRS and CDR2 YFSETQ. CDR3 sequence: CANPPSGTGSNQPQHF. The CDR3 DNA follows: TGCGCCAACCCTCCTTCCGGGACAGGGAGCAATCAGCCCCAGCATTTT.

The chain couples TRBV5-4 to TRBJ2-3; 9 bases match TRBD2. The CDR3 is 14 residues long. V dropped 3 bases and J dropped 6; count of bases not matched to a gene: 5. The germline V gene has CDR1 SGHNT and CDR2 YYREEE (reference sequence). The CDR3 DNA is TGTGCCAGCAGCTCGCGACTAGCGGATGATACGCAGTATTTT. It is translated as CASSSRLADDTQYF.

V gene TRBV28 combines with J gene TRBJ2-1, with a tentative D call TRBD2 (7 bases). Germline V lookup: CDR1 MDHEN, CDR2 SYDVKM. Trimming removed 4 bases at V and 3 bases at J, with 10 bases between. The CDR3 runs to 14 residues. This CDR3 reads CASSSGGGYNEQFF. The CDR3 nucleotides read TGTGCCAGCAGTTCGGGGGGCGGCTACAATGAGCAGTTCTTC.

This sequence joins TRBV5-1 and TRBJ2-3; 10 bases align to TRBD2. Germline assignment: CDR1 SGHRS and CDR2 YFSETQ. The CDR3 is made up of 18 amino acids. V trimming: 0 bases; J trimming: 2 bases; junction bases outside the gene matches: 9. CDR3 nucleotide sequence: TGCGCCAGCAGCTTGGCCCCACTAGCGGGGACCTACACAGATACGCAGTATTTT. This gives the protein CASSLAPLAGTYTDTQYF.

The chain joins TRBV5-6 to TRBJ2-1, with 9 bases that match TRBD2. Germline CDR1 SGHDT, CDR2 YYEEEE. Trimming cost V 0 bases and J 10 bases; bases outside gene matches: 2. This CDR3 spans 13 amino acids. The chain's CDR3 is CASSLVSGGEQFF. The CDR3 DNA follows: TGTGCCAGCAGCTTGGTTAGCGGGGGCGAGCAGTTCTTC.

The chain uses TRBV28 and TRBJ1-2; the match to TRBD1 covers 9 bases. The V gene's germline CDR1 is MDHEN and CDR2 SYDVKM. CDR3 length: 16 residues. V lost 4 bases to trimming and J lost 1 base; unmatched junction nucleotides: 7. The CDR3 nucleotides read TGTGCCAGCAGTTCCGGGACAGGGCCCTATAACTATGGCTACACCTTC. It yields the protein CASSSGTGPYNYGYTF.

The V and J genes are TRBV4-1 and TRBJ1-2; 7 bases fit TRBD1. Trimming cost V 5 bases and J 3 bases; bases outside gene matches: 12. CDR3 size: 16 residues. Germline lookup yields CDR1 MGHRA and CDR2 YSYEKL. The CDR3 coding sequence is TGCGCCAGCAGCTCCAGAGGGGGCCAGGGTCACTATGGCTACACCTTC. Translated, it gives CASSSRGGQGHYGYTF.

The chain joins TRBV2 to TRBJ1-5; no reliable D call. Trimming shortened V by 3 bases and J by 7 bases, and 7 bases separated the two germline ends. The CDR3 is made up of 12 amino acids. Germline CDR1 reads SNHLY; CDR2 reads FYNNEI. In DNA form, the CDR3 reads TGTGCCAGCAGTGACAGGTCCCAGCCCCAGCATTTT. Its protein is CASSDRSQPQHF.

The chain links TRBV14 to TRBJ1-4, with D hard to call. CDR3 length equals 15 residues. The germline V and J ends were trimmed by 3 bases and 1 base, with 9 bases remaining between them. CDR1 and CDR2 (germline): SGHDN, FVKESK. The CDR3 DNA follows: TGTGCCAGCAGCCAGCGGGTTGGAACTAATGAAAAACTGTTTTTT. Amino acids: CASSQRVGTNEKLFF.

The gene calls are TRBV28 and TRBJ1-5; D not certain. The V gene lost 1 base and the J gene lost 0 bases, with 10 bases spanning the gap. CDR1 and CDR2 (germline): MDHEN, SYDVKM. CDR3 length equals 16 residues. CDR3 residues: CASSLLRGYSNQPQHF. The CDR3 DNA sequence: TGTGCCAGCAGTTTATTAAGAGGGTATAGCAATCAGCCCCAGCATTTT. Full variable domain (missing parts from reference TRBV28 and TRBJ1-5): DVKVTQSSRYLVKRTGEKVFLECVQDMDHENMFWYRQDPGLGLRLIYFSYDVKMKEKGDIPEGYSVSREKKERFSLILESASTNQTSMYLCASSLLRGYSNQPQHFGDGTRLSIL.

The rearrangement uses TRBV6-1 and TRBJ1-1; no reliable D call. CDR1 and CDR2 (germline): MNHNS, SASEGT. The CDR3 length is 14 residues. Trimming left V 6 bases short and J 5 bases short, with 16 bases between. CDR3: CASRPTETRTEAFF. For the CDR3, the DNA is TGTGCCAGCAGGCCTACCGAGACGAGGACTGAAGCTTTCTTT.

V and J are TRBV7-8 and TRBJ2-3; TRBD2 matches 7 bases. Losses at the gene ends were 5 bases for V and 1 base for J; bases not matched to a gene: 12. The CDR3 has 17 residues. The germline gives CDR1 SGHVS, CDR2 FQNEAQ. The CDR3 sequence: CASSPDLREVGTDTQYF. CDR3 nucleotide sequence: TGTGCCAGCAGCCCGGACCTCCGGGAGGTTGGCACAGATACGCAGTATTTT.

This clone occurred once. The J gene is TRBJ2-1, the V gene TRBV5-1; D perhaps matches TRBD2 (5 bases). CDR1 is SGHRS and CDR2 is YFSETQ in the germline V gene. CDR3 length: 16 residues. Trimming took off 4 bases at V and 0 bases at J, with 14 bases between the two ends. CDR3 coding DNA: TGCGCCAGCAGCCCCACCCTAGGGAGCTCCTACAATGAGCAGTTCTTC. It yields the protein CASSPTLGSSYNEQFF.

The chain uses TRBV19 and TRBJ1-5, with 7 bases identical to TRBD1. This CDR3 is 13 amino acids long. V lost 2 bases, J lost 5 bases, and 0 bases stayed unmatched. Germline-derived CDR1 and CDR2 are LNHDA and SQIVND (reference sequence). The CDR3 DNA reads TGTGCCAGTAGTATAACAGGGGATCAGCCCCAGCATTTT. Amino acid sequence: CASSITGDQPQHF.

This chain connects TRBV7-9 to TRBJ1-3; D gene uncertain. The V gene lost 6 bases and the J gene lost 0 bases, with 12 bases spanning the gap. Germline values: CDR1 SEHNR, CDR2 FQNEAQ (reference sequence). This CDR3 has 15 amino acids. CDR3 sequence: CASSSTGISGNTIYF. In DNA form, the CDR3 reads TGTGCCAGCAGTTCGACGGGAATCTCTGGAAACACCATATATTTT.

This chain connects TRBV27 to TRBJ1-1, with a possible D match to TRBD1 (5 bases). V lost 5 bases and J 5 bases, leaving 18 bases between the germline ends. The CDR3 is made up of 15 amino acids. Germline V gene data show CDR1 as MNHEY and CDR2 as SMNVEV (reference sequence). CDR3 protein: CASSVGRDWVTEAFF. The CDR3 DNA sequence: TGTGCCAGCAGTGTGGGGAGGGACTGGGTAACTGAAGCTTTCTTT.

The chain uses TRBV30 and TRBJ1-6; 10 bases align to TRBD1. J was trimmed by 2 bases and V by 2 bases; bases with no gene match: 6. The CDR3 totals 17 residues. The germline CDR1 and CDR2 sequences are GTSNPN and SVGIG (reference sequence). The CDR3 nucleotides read TGTGCCTGGAGTCCCTCGGACAGGGGGACCTATAATTCACCCCTCCACTTT. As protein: CAWSPSDRGTYNSPLHF.

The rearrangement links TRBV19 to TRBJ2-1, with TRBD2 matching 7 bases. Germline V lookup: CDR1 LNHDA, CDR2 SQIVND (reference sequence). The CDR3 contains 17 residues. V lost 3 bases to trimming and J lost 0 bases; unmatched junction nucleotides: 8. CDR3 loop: CASSISSGASSYNEQFF. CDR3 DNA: TGTGCCAGTAGTATCTCCAGCGGGGCGAGCTCCTACAATGAGCAGTTCTTC.

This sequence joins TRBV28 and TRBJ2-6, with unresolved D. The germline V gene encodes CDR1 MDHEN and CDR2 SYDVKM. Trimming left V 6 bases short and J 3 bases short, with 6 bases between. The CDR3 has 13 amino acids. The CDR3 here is CASRPGGANVLTF. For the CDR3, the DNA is TGTGCCAGCAGACCCGGTGGGGCCAACGTCCTGACTTTC.